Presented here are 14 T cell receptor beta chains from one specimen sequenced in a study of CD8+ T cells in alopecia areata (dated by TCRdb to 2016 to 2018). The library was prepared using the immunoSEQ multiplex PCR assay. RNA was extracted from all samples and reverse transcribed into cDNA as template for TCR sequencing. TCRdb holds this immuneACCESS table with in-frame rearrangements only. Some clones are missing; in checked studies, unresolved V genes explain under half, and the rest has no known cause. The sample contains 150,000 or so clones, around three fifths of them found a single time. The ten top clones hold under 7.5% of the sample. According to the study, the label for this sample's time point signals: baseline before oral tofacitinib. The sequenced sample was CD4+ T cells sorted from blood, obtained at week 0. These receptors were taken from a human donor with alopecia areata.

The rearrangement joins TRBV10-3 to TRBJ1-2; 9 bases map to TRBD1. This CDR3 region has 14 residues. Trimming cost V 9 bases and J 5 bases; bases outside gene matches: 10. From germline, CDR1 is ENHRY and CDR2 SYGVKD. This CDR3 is CAIPGTGNVYGYTF. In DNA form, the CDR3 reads TGTGCCATTCCCGGGACAGGGAATGTATATGGCTACACCTTC.

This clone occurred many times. DNA for the CDR3: TGTGCCATCAGAGACAGCTCTGGCACAGATACGCAGTATTTT. Protein product: CAIRDSSGTDTQYF. This chain joins TRBV10-3 and TRBJ2-3; tentatively, D is TRBD1 (5 bases). This CDR3 has 14 amino acids. Germline-derived CDR1 and CDR2 are ENHRY and SYGVKD. V was cut by 6 bases and J by 1 base, with 11 bases left in between.

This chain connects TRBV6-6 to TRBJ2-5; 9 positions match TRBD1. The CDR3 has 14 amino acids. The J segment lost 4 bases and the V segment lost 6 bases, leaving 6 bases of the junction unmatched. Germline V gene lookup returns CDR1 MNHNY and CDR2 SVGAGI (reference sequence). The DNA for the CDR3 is TGTGCCAGCAGCGCAGGGACAGGGAGAGAGACCCAGTACTTC. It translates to CASSAGTGRETQYF.

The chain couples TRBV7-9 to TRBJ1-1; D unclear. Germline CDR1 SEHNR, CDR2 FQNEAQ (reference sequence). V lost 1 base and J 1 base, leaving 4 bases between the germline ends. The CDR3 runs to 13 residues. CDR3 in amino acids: CASSLGTNTEAFF. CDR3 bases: TGTGCCAGCAGCTTAGGGACGAACACTGAAGCTTTCTTT.

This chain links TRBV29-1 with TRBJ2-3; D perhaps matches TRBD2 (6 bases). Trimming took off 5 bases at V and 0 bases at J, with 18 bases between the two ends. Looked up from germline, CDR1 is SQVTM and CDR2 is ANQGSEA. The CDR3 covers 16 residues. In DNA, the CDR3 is TGCAGCGTTTCTCCATCGGGGGATTCTAGCACAGATACGCAGTATTTT. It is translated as CSVSPSGDSSTDTQYF.

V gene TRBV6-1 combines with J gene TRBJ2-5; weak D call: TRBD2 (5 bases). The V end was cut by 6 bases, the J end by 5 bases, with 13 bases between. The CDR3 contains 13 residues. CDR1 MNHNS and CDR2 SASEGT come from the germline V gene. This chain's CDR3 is CASSSGSMETQYF. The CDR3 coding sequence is TGTGCCAGCAGCTCGGGGTCAATGGAGACCCAGTACTTC.

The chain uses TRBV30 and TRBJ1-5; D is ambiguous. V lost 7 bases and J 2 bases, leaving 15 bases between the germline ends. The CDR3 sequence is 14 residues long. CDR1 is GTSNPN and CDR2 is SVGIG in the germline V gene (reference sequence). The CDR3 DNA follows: TGTGCCTTCCAGAGGGTATCGGGCAATCAGCCCCAGCATTTT. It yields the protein CAFQRVSGNQPQHF.

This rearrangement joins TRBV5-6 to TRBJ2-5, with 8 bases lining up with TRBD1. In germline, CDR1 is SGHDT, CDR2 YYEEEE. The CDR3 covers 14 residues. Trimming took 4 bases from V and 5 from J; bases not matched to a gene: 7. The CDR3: CASSTQGAGETQYF. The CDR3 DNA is TGTGCCAGCAGCACTCAGGGGGCCGGGGAGACCCAGTACTTC.

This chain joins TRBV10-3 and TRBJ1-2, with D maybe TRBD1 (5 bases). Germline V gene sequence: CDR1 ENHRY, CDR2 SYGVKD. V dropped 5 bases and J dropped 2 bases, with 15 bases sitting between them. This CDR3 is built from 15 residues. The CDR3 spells CAISPRRGGNYGYTF. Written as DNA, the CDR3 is TGTGCCATCAGTCCAAGGCGGGGGGGAAACTATGGCTACACCTTC.

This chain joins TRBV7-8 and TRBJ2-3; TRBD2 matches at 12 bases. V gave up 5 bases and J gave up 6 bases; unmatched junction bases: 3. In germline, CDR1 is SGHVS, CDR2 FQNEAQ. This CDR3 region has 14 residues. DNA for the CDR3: TGTGCCAGCAGCCTCGGGACTAGCGGGGATACGCAGTATTTT. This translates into CASSLGTSGDTQYF. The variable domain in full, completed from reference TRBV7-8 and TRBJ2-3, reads GAGVSQSPRYKVAKRGQDVALRCDPISGHVSLFWYQQALGQGPEFLTYFQNEAQLDKSGLPSDRFFAERPEGSVSTLKIQRTQQEDSAVYLCASSLGTSGDTQYFGPGTRLTVL.

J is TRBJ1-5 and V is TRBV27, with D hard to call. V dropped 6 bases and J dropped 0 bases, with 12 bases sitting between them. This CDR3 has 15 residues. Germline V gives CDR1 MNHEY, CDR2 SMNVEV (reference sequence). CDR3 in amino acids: CASRRHLDSNQPQHF. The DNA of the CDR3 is TGTGCCAGCAGGAGACACCTTGATAGCAATCAGCCCCAGCATTTT.

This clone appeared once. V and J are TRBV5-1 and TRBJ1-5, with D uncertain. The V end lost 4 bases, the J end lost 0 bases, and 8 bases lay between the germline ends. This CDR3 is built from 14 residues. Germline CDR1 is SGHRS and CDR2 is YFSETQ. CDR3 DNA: TGCGCCAGCAGCGACGGCAGTAGCAATCAGCCCCAGCATTTT. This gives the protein CASSDGSSNQPQHF.

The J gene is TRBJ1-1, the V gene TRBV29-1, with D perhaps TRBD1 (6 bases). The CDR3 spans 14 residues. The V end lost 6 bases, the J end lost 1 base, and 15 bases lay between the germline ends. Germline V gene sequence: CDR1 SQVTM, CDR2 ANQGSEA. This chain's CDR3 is CSVAWDIPNTEAFF. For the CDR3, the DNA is TGCAGCGTAGCCTGGGACATCCCGAACACTGAAGCTTTCTTT.

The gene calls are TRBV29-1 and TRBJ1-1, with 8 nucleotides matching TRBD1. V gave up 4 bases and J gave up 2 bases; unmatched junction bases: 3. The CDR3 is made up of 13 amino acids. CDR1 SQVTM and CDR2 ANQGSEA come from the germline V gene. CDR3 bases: TGCAGCGTTGGGACAGGGAGAAACACTGAAGCTTTCTTT. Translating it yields CSVGTGRNTEAFF. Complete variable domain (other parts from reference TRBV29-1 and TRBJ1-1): SAVISQKPSRDICQRGTSLTIQCQVDSQVTMMFWYRQQPGQSLTLIATANQGSEATYESGFVIDKFPISRPNLTFSTLTVSNMSPEDSSIYLCSVGTGRNTEAFFGQGTRLTVV.